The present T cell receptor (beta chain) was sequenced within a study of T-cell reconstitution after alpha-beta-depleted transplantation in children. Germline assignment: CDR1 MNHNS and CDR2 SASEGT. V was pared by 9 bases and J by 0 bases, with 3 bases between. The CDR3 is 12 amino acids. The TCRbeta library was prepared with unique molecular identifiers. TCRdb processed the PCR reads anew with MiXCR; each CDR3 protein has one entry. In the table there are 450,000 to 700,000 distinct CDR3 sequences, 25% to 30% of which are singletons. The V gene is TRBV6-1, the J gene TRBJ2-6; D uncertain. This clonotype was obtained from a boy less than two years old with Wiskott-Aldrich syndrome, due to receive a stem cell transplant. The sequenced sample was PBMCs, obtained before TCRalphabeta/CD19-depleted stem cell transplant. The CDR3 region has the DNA TGTGCCAGTTTCTCTGGGGCCAACGTCCTGACTTTC. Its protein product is CASFSGANVLTF.